This T cell receptor beta chain was observed in a study of cytomegalovirus exposure and HLA in healthy donors. General study findings and limits: Common viral pathogens were later found to be apparently linked to several of the most significant clusters.

A word on this clone: The antigen remains unidentified.

PCR employed 60 Vbeta and 13 Jbeta primers. Here immunoSEQ multiplex PCR was the method, and the copy in TCRdb shows in-frame clones only, minus some. The repertoire consists of some 150,000 clones, with approximately 80% occurring once and the leading ten covering 5.5% to 6%. The sequence was collected from a man aged 25-45 years in good health and CMV-seropositive. The sequenced sample consisted of PBMCs.

CDR3 amino acids: CASSLGGTDTQYF. The CDR3 region has the DNA TGTGCCAGCAGTCTCGGAGGCACAGATACGCAGTATTTT. The chain carries TRBV7-6 and TRBJ2-3; D is unresolved. The CDR3 has 13 amino acids. Per germline, CDR1 SGHVS and CDR2 FNYEAQ. The V end was cut by 6 bases, the J end by 1 base, with 8 bases between.